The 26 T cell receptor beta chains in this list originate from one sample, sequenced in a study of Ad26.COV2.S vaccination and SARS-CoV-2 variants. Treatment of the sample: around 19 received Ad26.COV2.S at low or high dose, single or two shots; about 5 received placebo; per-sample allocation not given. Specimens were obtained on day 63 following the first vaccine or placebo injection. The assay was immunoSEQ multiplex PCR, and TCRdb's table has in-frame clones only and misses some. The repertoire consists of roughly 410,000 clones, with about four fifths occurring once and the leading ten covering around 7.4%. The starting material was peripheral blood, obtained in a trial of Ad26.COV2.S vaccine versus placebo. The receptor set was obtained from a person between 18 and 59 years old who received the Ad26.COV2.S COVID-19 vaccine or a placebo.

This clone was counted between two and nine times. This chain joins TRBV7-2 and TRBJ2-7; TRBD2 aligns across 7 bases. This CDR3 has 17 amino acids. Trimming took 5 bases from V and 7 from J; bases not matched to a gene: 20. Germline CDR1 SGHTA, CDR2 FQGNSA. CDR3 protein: CASSQNVYTSLGGEQYF. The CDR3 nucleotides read TGTGCCAGCAGCCAAAATGTTTACACGAGCCTGGGGGGGGAGCAGTACTTC.

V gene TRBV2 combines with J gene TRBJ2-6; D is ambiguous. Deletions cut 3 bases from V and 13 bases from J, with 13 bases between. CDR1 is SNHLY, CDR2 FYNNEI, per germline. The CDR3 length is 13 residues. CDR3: CASSDKVFGVLTF. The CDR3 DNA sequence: TGTGCCAGCAGTGATAAGGTTTTCGGGGTCCTGACTTTC. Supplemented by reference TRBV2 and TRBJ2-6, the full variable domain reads EPEVTQTPSHQVTQMGQEVILRCVPISNHLYFYWYRQILGQKVEFLVSFYNNEISEKSEIFDDQFSVERPDGSNFTLKIRSTKLEDSAMYFCASSDKVFGVLTFGAGSRLTVL.

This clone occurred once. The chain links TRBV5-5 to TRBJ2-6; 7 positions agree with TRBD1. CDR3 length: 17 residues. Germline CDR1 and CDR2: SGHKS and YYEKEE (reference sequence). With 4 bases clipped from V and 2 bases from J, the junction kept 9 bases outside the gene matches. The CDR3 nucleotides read TGTGCCAGCAGCCGTGACAGGGTGTTCCCTGGGGCCAACGTCCTGACTTTC. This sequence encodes CASSRDRVFPGANVLTF.

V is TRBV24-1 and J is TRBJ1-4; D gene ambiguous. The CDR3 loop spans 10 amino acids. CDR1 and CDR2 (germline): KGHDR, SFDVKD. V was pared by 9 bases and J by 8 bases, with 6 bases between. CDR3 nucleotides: TGTGCCACCGGAAGGGAAAAACTGTTTTTT. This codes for CATGREKLFF.

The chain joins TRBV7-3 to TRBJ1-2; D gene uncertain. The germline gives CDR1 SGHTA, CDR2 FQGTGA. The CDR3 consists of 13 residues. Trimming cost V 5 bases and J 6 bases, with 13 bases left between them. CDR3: CASSRSPTDGYTF. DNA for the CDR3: TGTGCCAGCAGCCGGTCCCCGACCGATGGCTACACCTTC.

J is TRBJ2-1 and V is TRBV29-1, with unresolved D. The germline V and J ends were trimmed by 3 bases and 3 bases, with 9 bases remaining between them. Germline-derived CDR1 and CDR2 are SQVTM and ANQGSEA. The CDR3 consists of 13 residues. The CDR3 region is CSVESGSYNEQFF. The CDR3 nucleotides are TGCAGCGTTGAGTCCGGTAGCTACAATGAGCAGTTCTTC.

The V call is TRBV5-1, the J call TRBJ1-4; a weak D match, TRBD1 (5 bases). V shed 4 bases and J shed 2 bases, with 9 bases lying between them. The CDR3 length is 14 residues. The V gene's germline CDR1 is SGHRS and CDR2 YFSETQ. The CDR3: CASSTGPTNEKLFF. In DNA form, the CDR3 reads TGCGCCAGCAGCACGGGACCGACTAATGAAAAACTGTTTTTT.

The CDR3 region is CASTLDRANTGELFF. CDR3 sequence (DNA): TGTGCCAGCACCCTGGACAGAGCGAACACCGGGGAGCTGTTTTTT. This chain links TRBV2 with TRBJ2-2; tentative D call: TRBD1 (6 bases). The germline V gene encodes CDR1 SNHLY and CDR2 FYNNEI. V shed 7 bases and J shed 0 bases, with 12 bases lying between them. This CDR3 comprises 15 residues.

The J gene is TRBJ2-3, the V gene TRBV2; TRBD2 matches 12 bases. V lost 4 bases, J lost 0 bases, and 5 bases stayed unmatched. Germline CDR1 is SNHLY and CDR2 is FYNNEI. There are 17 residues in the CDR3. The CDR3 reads CASSVTSGGYSTDTQYF. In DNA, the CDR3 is TGTGCCAGCAGTGTCACTAGCGGGGGGTATAGCACAGATACGCAGTATTTT.

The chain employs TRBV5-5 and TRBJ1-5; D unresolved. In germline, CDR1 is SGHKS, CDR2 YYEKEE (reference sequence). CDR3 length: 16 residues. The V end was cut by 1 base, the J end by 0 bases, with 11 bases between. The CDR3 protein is CASSLFQSPSNQPQHF. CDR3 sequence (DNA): TGTGCCAGCAGCTTGTTCCAGAGTCCTAGCAATCAGCCCCAGCATTTT.

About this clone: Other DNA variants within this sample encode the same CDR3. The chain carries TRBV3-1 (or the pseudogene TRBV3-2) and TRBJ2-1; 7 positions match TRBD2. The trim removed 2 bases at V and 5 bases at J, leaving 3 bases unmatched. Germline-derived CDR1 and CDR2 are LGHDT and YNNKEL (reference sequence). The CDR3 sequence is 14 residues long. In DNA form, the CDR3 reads TGTGCCAGCAGCCAATTAGCGGGTAACAATGAGCAGTTCTTC. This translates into CASSQLAGNNEQFF.

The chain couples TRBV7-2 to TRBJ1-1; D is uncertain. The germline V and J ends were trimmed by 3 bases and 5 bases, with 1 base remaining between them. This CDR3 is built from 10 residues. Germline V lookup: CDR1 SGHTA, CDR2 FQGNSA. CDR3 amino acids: CASSLTEAFF. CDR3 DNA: TGTGCCAGCAGCTTGACTGAAGCTTTCTTT. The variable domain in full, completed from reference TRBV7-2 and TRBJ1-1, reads GAGVSQSPSNKVTEKGKDVELRCDPISGHTALYWYRQSLGQGLEFLIYFQGNSAPDKSGLPSDRFSAERTGGSVSTLTIQRTQQEDSAVYLCASSLTEAFFGQGTRLTVV.

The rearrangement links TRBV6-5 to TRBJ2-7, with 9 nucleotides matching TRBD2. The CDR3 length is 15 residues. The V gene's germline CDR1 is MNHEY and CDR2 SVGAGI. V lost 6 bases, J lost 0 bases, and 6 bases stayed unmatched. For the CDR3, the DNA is TGTGCCAGCAGCAGGATAGCGGGAGCCTCCTACGAGCAGTACTTC. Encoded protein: CASSRIAGASYEQYF.

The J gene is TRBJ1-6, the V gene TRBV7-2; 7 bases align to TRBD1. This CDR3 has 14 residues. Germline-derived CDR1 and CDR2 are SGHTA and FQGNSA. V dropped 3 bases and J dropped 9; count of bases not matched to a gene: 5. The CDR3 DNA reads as TGTGCCAGCAGCTTCGGGACAGAGCCTTCACCCCTCCACTTT. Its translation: CASSFGTEPSPLHF.

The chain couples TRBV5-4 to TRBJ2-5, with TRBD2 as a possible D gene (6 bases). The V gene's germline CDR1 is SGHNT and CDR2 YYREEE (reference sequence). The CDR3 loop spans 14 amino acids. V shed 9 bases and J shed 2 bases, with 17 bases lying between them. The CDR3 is CATWGMGRQETQYF. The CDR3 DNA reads TGTGCCACTTGGGGAATGGGGAGGCAAGAGACCCAGTACTTC.

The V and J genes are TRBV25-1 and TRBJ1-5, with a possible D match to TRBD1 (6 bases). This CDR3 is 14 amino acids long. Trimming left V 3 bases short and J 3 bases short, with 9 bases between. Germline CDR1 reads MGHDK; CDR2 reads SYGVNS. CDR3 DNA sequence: TGTGCCAGCAGTGACTGGGACAACAATCAGCCCCAGCATTTT. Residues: CASSDWDNNQPQHF.

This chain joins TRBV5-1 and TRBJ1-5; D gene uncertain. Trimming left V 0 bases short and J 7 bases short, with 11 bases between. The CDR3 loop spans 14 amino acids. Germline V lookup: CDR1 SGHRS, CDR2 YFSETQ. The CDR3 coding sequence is TGCGCCAGCAGCTTGGGGCAGCCCGGGCAGCCCCAGCATTTT. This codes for CASSLGQPGQPQHF.

The CDR3 reads CASSVGRAAYNEQFF. Written as DNA, the CDR3 is TGTGCCAGCAGCGTCGGCAGGGCGGCCTACAATGAGCAGTTCTTC. The chain joins TRBV9 to TRBJ2-1; perhaps TRBD1 as D (5 bases). This CDR3 contains 15 residues. Germline V gives CDR1 SGDLS, CDR2 YYNGEE. Trimming took off 2 bases at V and 2 bases at J, with 11 bases between the two ends.

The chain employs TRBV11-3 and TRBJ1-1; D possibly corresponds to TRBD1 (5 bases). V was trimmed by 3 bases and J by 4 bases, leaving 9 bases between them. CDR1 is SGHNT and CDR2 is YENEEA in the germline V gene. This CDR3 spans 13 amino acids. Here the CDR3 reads CASSFPGPTEAFF. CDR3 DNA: TGTGCCAGCAGCTTCCCGGGACCCACTGAAGCTTTCTTT.

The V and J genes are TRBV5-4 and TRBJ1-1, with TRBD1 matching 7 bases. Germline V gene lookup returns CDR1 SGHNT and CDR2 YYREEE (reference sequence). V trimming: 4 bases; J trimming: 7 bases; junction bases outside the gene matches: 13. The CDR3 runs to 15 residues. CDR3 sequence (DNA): TGTGCCAGCAGCCCTAACCCAACAGGGGAGTATGAAGCTTTCTTT. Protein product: CASSPNPTGEYEAFF.

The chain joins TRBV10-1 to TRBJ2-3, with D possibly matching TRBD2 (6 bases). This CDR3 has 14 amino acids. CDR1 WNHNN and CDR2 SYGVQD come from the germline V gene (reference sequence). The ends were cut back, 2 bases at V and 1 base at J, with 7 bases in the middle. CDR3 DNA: TGCGCCAGCAGTGAGGCTAGCGGCACAGATACGCAGTATTTT. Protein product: CASSEASGTDTQYF.

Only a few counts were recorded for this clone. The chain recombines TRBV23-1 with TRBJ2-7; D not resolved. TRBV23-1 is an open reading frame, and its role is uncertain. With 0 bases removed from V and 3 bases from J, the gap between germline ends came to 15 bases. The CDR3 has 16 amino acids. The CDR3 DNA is TGCGCCAGCAGTCAATCGACCGGGCGGAACTTCTACGAGCAGTACTTC. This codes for CASSQSTGRNFYEQYF.

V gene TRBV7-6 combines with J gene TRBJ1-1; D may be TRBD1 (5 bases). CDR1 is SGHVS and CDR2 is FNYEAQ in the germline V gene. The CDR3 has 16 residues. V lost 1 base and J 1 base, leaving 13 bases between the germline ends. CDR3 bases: TGTGCCAGCAGCTTAGGAACTCAGGGTTGGAACACTGAAGCTTTCTTT. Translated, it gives CASSLGTQGWNTEAFF. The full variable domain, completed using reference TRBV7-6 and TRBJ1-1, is GAGVSQSPRYKVTKRGQDVALRCDPISGHVSLYWYRQALGQGPEFLTYFNYEAQQDKSGLPNDRFSAERPEGSISTLTIQRTEQRDSAMYRCASSLGTQGWNTEAFFGQGTRLTVV.

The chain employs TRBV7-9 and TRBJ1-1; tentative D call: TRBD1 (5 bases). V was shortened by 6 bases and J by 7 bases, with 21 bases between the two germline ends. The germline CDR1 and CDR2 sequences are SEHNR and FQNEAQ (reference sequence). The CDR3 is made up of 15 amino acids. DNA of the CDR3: TGTGCCAGCAGATACGGGACCTCGTATCACAGTGAAGCTTTCTTT. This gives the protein CASRYGTSYHSEAFF.

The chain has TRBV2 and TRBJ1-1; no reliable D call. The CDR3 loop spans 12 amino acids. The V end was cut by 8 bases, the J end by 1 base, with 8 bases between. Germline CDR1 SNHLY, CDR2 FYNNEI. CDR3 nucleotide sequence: TGTGCCAGCTCTCCGGAGAACACTGAAGCTTTCTTT. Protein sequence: CASSPENTEAFF.

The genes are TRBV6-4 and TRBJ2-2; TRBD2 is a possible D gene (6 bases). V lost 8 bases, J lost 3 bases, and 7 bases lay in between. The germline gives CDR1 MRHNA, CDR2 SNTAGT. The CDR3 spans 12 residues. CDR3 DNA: TGTGCCAGCGGGACTGACACCGGGGAGCTGTTTTTT. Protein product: CASGTDTGELFF.